These 20 T cell receptor beta chains came from one sample sequenced in a study of T cells in women clearing cervical HPV infection. Clones were read by immunoSEQ multiplex PCR, and TCRdb kept only the in-frame ones, dropping some. This sample carries approximately 35,000 clones, with approximately 1.5% going to the ten biggest clones. The specimen was blood buffy coat. These receptors all stem from a woman aged 18-70 years with a cervical HPV16 infection that either progressed to CIN3+ or cleared (not recorded which).

A note on this clone: The read falls 3 residues short of the CDR3 end, and the missing part is taken from the germline J gene. This chain joins TRBV20-1 and TRBJ2-3; D may be TRBD1 (5 bases). The CDR3 length is 12 residues. Germline CDR1 reads DFQATT; CDR2 reads SNEGSKA (reference sequence). The DNA read from the CDR3 is TGCAGTGCCGGACACCTAAATCAGCCG. It codes for CSAGHLNQP. The full CDR3 reads CSAGHLNQPQYF.

With respect to this clone: The read terminates 3 residues ahead of where the CDR3 ends, so the germline J gene completes it. The gene calls are TRBV7-2 and TRBJ2-2; D may be TRBD1 (5 bases). Germline V CDR1 and CDR2: SGHTA, FQGNSA. The CDR3 has 15 amino acids. CDR3 DNA (partial): TGTGCCAGCAGCTTAAATTTTGGGGCCAATTCACCG. Translating it yields CASSLNFGANSP. The full-length CDR3 reads as CASSLNFGANSPLFF.

Comments on this clone: The read finishes 3 residues shy of the CDR3 end, and the germline J gene is used to complete it. This chain joins TRBV19 and TRBJ2-5, with 9 positions matching TRBD1. The CDR3 is 17 residues long. J gave up 6 bases and V 4 bases, and 15 bases lay outside the gene matches. Germline V gives CDR1 LNHDA, CDR2 SQIVND (reference sequence). The CDR3 sequence: CASSRNTGTGRDKTQYF. The CDR3 bases that were read are TGTGCCAGTAGTAGAAATACCGGGACAGGGCGTGATAAGACC.

A remark on this clone: The sequenced fragment ends 3 residues before the CDR3 boundary, so the rest is inferred from the germline J gene. The V and J genes are TRBV19 and TRBJ1-2; 9 nucleotides agree with TRBD1. In germline, CDR1 is LNHDA, CDR2 SQIVND (reference sequence). The CDR3 covers 15 residues. Here the CDR3 reads CASSFSGTGYYDYTF. CDR3 DNA, as far as it was read: TGTGCCAGTAGTTTTTCCGGGACAGGGTACTACGAC.

The CDR3 sequence is CASSPRQGDGYTF. CDR3 bases read: TGTGCCAGCTCACCTCGACAGGGAGATGGC. This sequence joins TRBV18 and TRBJ1-2; 7 bases are shared with TRBD1. The read ends 3 residues before the CDR3 terminus; that terminus is restored from the germline J gene. The germline CDR1 and CDR2 sequences are KGHSH and LQKENI. CDR3 size: 13 residues. The trim removed 3 bases at V and 6 bases at J, leaving 4 bases unmatched.

About this clone: The read gets to within 3 residues of the CDR3 end, and the germline J gene fills in the rest. The chain combines TRBV13 with TRBJ2-7; D is perhaps TRBD1 (6 bases). This CDR3 contains 16 residues. V dropped 0 bases and J dropped 3 bases, with 15 bases sitting between them. Germline CDR1 and CDR2: PRHDT and FYEKMQ (reference sequence). The CDR3 is CASSLGGTTIRYEQYF. Incomplete CDR3 DNA: TGTGCCAGCAGCTTAGGGGGGACAACCATTCGCTACGAG. Complete variable domain (other parts from reference TRBV13 and TRBJ2-7): AAGVIQSPRHLIKEKRETATLKCYPIPRHDTVYWYQQGPGQDPQFLISFYEKMQSDKGSIPDRFSAQQFSDYHSELNMSSLELGDSALYFCASSLGGTTIRYEQYFGPGTRLTVT.

CDR3 DNA, as far as it was read: TGTGCCAGTAGTATCAGGTGGAGTTTTAATGAAAAA. This sequence encodes CASSIRWSFNEK. The full-length CDR3 reads as CASSIRWSFNEKLFF. The V and J genes are TRBV19 and TRBJ1-4; D is uncertain. The DNA ends 3 residues before the CDR3 does, and the rest of the CDR3 is filled in from the germline J gene. The CDR3 is 15 residues long. Trimming removed 3 bases at V and 4 bases at J, with 12 bases between. Germline assignment: CDR1 LNHDA and CDR2 SQIVND (reference sequence).

Concerning this clone itself: The observed sequence ends 3 residues before the CDR3 terminus, with the missing tail filled in from the germline J gene. The chain recombines TRBV7-3 with TRBJ2-3; weak D call: TRBD2 (5 bases). The CDR3 is 13 residues long. Germline V gene data show CDR1 as SGHTA and CDR2 as FQGTGA. CDR3: CASSPGLLETQYF. Incomplete CDR3 DNA: TGTGCCAGCAGCCCTGGACTCCTTGAGACG. The full variable domain, rest sourced from reference TRBV7-3 and TRBJ2-3, is GAGVSQTPSNKVTEKGKYVELRCDPISGHTALYWYRQSLGQGPEFLIYFQGTGAADDSGLPNDRFFAVRPEGSVSTLKIQRTERGDSAVYLCASSPGLLETQYFGPGTRLTVL.

Turning to this clone: With the read ending 3 residues before the CDR3 end, the germline J gene is used to fill in that end. The chain carries TRBV29-1 and TRBJ2-7; 8 bases match TRBD2. The CDR3 extends over 13 amino acids. Trimming took 6 bases from V and 1 from J; bases not matched to a gene: 5. Germline lookup yields CDR1 SQVTM and CDR2 ANQGSEA. The part of the CDR3 DNA that was read is TGCAGCGTGGGGGCGGGGGGATCCTACGAG. It is translated as CSVGAGGSYE. The whole CDR3 reads CSVGAGGSYEQYF.

A word on this clone: The observed sequence ends 3 residues before the CDR3 terminus, with the missing tail filled in from the germline J gene. This chain connects TRBV6-4 to TRBJ2-1; the match to TRBD1 covers 9 bases. This CDR3 is 13 amino acids long. Trimming removed 6 bases from V and 9 bases from J; junction bases left unmatched: 6. CDR1 and CDR2 (germline): MRHNA, SNTAGT. CDR3 DNA, as far as it was read: TGTGCCAGCAGCGCAACAGGGGGCACTGAG. It yields the protein CASSATGGTE. The full-length CDR3 reads as CASSATGGTEQFF.

With respect to this clone: Read coverage stops 3 residues before the CDR3 terminus; the germline J gene supplies the remainder. This chain uses TRBV19 with TRBJ2-2; TRBD2 matches at 8 bases. Germline-derived CDR1 and CDR2 are LNHDA and SQIVND (reference sequence). Losses at the gene ends were 5 bases for V and 4 bases for J; bases not matched to a gene: 6. The CDR3 has 15 amino acids. CDR3: CASSSGGASTGELFF. The CDR3 bases that were read are TGTGCCAGTAGTTCCGGGGGGGCCAGCACCGGGGAG. The variable domain in full, completed from reference TRBV19 and TRBJ2-2, reads DGGITQSPKYLFRKEGQNVTLSCEQNLNHDAMYWYRQDPGQGLRLIYYSQIVNDFQKGDIAEGYSVSREKKESFPLTVTSAQKNPTAFYLCASSSGGASTGELFFGEGSRLTVL.

Note on this clone: The CDR3 end falls 3 residues outside the read, so it is completed with the germline J gene. This chain uses TRBV5-5 with TRBJ2-2; D is undetermined. There are 14 residues in the CDR3. Per the germline V gene, CDR1 is SGHKS and CDR2 is YYEKEE (reference sequence). CDR3 bases read: TGTGCCAGCAGCTTGAGGGCAGATAATGAAAAG. Its protein is CASSLRADNEK. The full CDR3 protein reads CASSLRADNEKLFF.

To note about this clone: The CDR3 is cut off 3 residues early in the read; its end comes from the germline J gene. The gene calls are TRBV2 and TRBJ2-2, with 8 bases fitting TRBD1. Germline-derived CDR1 and CDR2 are SNHLY and FYNNEI. The CDR3 consists of 16 residues. CDR3 amino acids: CASGQDRVDTNEKLFF. The DNA read from the CDR3 is TGTGCCAGCGGCCAGGACAGGGTTGATACTAATGAAAAG.

As to this clone: The read stops 3 residues short of the end of the CDR3; the missing end is completed from the germline J gene. V usage is TRBV28 and J usage is TRBJ1-4; no clear D. Germline V gene sequence: CDR1 MDHEN, CDR2 SYDVKM. CDR3 length: 12 residues. V lost 7 bases and J lost 8, with 11 bases in between. The CDR3 spells CASTDWREKLFF. Partial CDR3 DNA: TGTGCCAGCACCGACTGGCGGGAAAAA.

About this clone: From the germline J gene comes the end of the CDR3, since the read stops 3 residues before it. The V gene is TRBV6-1, the J gene TRBJ1-6, with 12 nucleotides matching TRBD1. The J segment lost 9 bases and the V segment lost 0 bases, leaving 3 bases of the junction unmatched. The CDR3 sequence is 16 residues long. Germline-derived CDR1 and CDR2 are MNHNS and SASEGT. CDR3 bases read: TGTGCCAGCAGTGAAGCGGGGACAGGGGGCAGTTCACCC. It codes for CASSEAGTGGSSP. In full, the CDR3 is CASSEAGTGGSSPLHF.

On this clone: Read sequence stops 3 residues before the CDR3 end, and the germline J gene provides the missing end. The V gene is TRBV19, the J gene TRBJ1-1; D perhaps matches TRBD1 (5 bases). Germline CDR1 LNHDA, CDR2 SQIVND (reference sequence). The CDR3 spans 15 residues. The V and J ends lost 5 bases and 0 bases respectively, with 13 bases between them. CDR3 DNA, as far as it was read: TGTGCCAGTAGTTCCAGGCCGGACATGAACACTGAA. Protein sequence: CASSSRPDMNTE. The CDR3, in full, reads CASSSRPDMNTEAFF.

A note on this clone: Read sequence stops 3 residues before the CDR3 end, and the germline J gene provides the missing end. The chain recombines TRBV19 with TRBJ2-7, with 8 bases lining up with TRBD1. The CDR3 length is 12 residues. Per the germline V gene, CDR1 is LNHDA and CDR2 is SQIVND (reference sequence). Trimming removed 5 bases from V and 6 bases from J; junction bases left unmatched: 3. CDR3 loop: CASSQGASEQYF. The covered CDR3 bases are TGTGCCAGTAGTCAGGGGGCGTCCGAG.

Notes on this clone: The read stops 3 residues short of the end of the CDR3; the missing end is completed from the germline J gene. V usage is TRBV18 and J usage is TRBJ1-1, with a tentative D call TRBD1 (6 bases). The germline V and J ends were trimmed by 5 bases and 4 bases, with 11 bases remaining between them. This CDR3 comprises 13 residues. CDR1 and CDR2 from the germline V gene are KGHSH and LQKENI. This CDR3 reads CASSYREGTEAFF. The sequenced part of the CDR3 DNA is TGTGCCAGCTCATACAGGGAGGGCACTGAA.

The sequenced CDR3 bases are TGCGCCAGCAGCCAAGGGACAGGGAGTGAAAAA. This encodes CASSQGTGSEK. Given in full, the CDR3 is CASSQGTGSEKLFF. The chain links TRBV5-1 to TRBJ1-4; TRBD1 aligns across 9 bases. The sequenced fragment ends 3 residues before the CDR3 boundary, so the rest is inferred from the germline J gene. V lost 4 bases and J lost 7; bases outside the gene matches: 5. Germline loops: CDR1 SGHRS, CDR2 YFSETQ. The CDR3 runs 14 residues.

A note on this clone: The CDR3 end is not reached by the read, which stops 3 residues before it; the germline J gene fills it in. The chain couples TRBV14 to TRBJ1-2; D not certain. Trimming took 6 bases from V and 2 from J, leaving 10 bases between them. From germline, CDR1 is SGHDN and CDR2 FVKESK. This CDR3 contains 13 residues. CDR3 protein: CASSPAGNYGYTF. CDR3 DNA, as far as it was read: TGTGCCAGCAGTCCAGCCGGGAACTATGGC.